Below, 22 T cell receptor beta chains from the same sample are listed, as sequenced in a study of blood T cell repertoires in COVID-19 (TCRdb year 2020). Libraries were constructed by the immunoSEQ multiplex PCR assay. The immuneACCESS repertoire file appears here via TCRdb, limited to in-frame rearrangements. These files lack a portion of the clones; in checked studies, under half of the deficit traces to unresolved V genes, and the cause of the others is not known. The sample has roughly 360,000 clones on record, more than 75% of them singletons. The ten largest clones capture about 1% of the sample. The sequenced sample was peripheral blood. These receptors were obtained from a human donor with acute or convalescent COVID-19. The donor label of this sample is uncertain.

V usage is TRBV7-9 and J usage is TRBJ1-2; TRBD1 matches at 7 bases. V was clipped by 6 bases and J by 8 bases; unmatched bases: 18. The CDR3 is 16 amino acids. From germline, CDR1 is SEHNR and CDR2 FQNEAQ (reference sequence). The CDR3, as DNA: TGTGCCAGCAGTCGCCTAGGGACAGATTCCACTAGAGGCTACACCTTC. Protein sequence: CASSRLGTDSTRGYTF. Full variable domain (missing parts from reference TRBV7-9 and TRBJ1-2): DTGVSQNPRHKITKRGQNVTFRCDPISEHNRLYWYRQTLGQGPEFLTYFQNEAQLEKSRLLSDRFSAERPKGSFSTLEIQRTEQGDSAMYLCASSRLGTDSTRGYTFGSGTRLTVV.

The V and J genes are TRBV2 and TRBJ1-3; 8 bases match TRBD1. Per germline, CDR1 SNHLY and CDR2 FYNNEI. The CDR3 is 15 amino acids. The V gene end was trimmed by 3 bases and the J gene end by 8 bases; junction bases not matched to a gene: 9. The CDR3 loop reads CASSDDQGAKHTIYF. DNA of the CDR3: TGTGCCAGCAGTGACGATCAGGGGGCGAAACACACCATATATTTT.

Only one count was recorded for this clone. CDR3 region: CASSFTVISMDTGELFF. Written as DNA, the CDR3 is TGCGCCAGCAGCTTCACGGTGATTAGCATGGACACCGGGGAGCTGTTTTTT. This chain joins TRBV5-1 and TRBJ2-2; D unclear. With 2 bases removed from V and 3 bases from J, the gap between germline ends came to 17 bases. Per the germline V gene, CDR1 is SGHRS and CDR2 is YFSETQ. The CDR3 is 17 residues long.

This chain joins TRBV5-4 and TRBJ2-7; 7 nucleotides match TRBD2. The CDR3 has 15 amino acids. Germline V lookup: CDR1 SGHNT, CDR2 YYREEE (reference sequence). Trimming at V came to 4 bases and at J to 0 bases, leaving 7 bases not matched to a gene. The CDR3 nucleotides read TGTGCCAGCAGCGGGGGGGACGGAAGCTCCTACGAGCAGTACTTC. Its translation is CASSGGDGSSYEQYF. The entire variable domain, with the rest obtained from reference TRBV5-4 and TRBJ2-7, is as follows: ETGVTQSPTHLIKTRGQQVTLRCSSQSGHNTVSWYQQALGQGPQFIFQYYREEENGRGNFPPRFSGLQFPNYSSELNVNALELDDSALYLCASSGGDGSSYEQYFGPGTRLTVT.

The sample holds a few counts of this clone. This sequence joins TRBV13 and TRBJ1-6; D is unclear. V lost 2 bases and J lost 9, with 11 bases in between. This CDR3 is 14 amino acids long. Germline lookup yields CDR1 PRHDT and CDR2 FYEKMQ (reference sequence). As DNA, the CDR3 is TGTGCCAGCAGCTTACGATCGGAGGGTTCACCCCTCCACTTT. Amino acid sequence: CASSLRSEGSPLHF.

A remark on this clone: At one of its ends the junction is not consistent with the germline gene, which may arise from a read error. The gene calls are TRBV3-1 (or the pseudogene TRBV3-2) and TRBJ1-2, with TRBD1 matching over 7 bases. The CDR3 covers 15 residues. Germline V CDR1 and CDR2: LGHDT, YNNKEL (reference sequence). This chain's CDR3 is CARRGGRGGYYGYTF. CDR3 DNA: TGTGCCCGCAGGGGGGGGAGGGGAGGCTACTATGGCTACACCTTC.

This sequence joins TRBV28 and TRBJ2-7; maybe TRBD2 (6 bases). The V end lost 3 bases, the J end lost 5 bases, and 11 bases lay between the germline ends. The CDR3 contains 13 residues. Germline-derived CDR1 and CDR2 are MDHEN and SYDVKM. CDR3 bases: TGTGCCAGCAGTTTTGGAGGGAAAAACGAGCAGTACTTC. Amino acids: CASSFGGKNEQYF.

The table lists this clone with a few counts. The chain recombines TRBV7-2 with TRBJ1-1; 7 positions match TRBD1. With 3 bases clipped from V and 1 base from J, the junction kept 2 bases outside the gene matches. From germline, CDR1 is SGHTA and CDR2 FQGNSA. This CDR3 spans 14 amino acids. The CDR3 protein is CASSFQGGNTEAFF. CDR3 DNA sequence: TGTGCCAGCAGCTTTCAGGGGGGGAACACTGAAGCTTTCTTT.

The rearrangement joins TRBV27 to TRBJ1-1; D is perhaps TRBD1 (5 bases). This CDR3 is 14 amino acids long. The germline V and J ends were trimmed by 2 bases and 7 bases, with 14 bases remaining between them. Per germline, CDR1 MNHEY and CDR2 SMNVEV (reference sequence). The CDR3 DNA reads TGTGCCAGCAGTTTAGGTTTTACAAGGGGTGAAGCTTTCTTT. Its translation: CASSLGFTRGEAFF.

The gene calls are TRBV5-1 and TRBJ2-7; 14 nucleotides match TRBD2. V was clipped by 4 bases and J by 4 bases; unmatched bases: 7. Germline-derived CDR1 and CDR2 are SGHRS and YFSETQ. The CDR3 sequence is 16 residues long. The CDR3 loop is CASSAIGTSGGYEQYF. The CDR3 DNA is TGCGCCAGCAGCGCGATCGGGACTAGCGGGGGATACGAGCAGTACTTC.

CDR3 residues: CASSLSPWGSGEAFF. CDR3 nucleotide sequence: TGTGCCAGCAGCTTAAGCCCCTGGGGTAGCGGTGAAGCTTTCTTT. V and J are TRBV7-6 and TRBJ1-1; D gene ambiguous. Germline CDR1 is SGHVS and CDR2 is FNYEAQ. This CDR3 comprises 15 residues. Trimming pared 2 bases from V and 7 bases from J, leaving 17 bases between.

This sequence joins TRBV5-1 and TRBJ2-7; 10 nucleotides match TRBD2. CDR3 length equals 15 residues. Germline loops: CDR1 SGHRS, CDR2 YFSETQ. J lost 4 bases, V lost 4 bases, and 8 bases had no gene match. The CDR3 DNA follows: TGCGCCAGCAGCGCTGAACCGGGACTAGCGTACGAGCAGTACTTC. This sequence encodes CASSAEPGLAYEQYF.

This clone was detected a few times. The rearrangement uses TRBV27 and TRBJ1-6, with TRBD1 matching over 7 bases. V was clipped by 4 bases and J by 8 bases; unmatched bases: 14. Germline-derived CDR1 and CDR2 are MNHEY and SMNVEV (reference sequence). The CDR3 consists of 17 residues. CDR3 nucleotides: TGTGCCAGCAGTTCTCGACAGGGAGTGTTTTCTTATTCACCCCTCCACTTT. This translates into CASSSRQGVFSYSPLHF.

This clone was detected once. The chain has TRBV5-1 and TRBJ2-1; 9 bases agree with TRBD1. Germline V gives CDR1 SGHRS, CDR2 YFSETQ. This CDR3 spans 15 amino acids. The ends lost 0 bases at V and 3 bases at J; junction bases unmatched: 1. CDR3 amino acids: CASSLGDRDYNEQFF. As DNA, the CDR3 is TGCGCCAGCAGCTTGGGGGACAGGGACTACAATGAGCAGTTCTTC.

The V call is TRBV11-3, the J call TRBJ1-1; 7 nucleotides match TRBD1. CDR1 is SGHNT, CDR2 YENEEA, per germline. The CDR3 sequence is 13 residues long. J lost 3 bases, V lost 4 bases, and 2 bases had no gene match. The CDR3 spells CASSSTGYTEAFF. CDR3 nucleotide sequence: TGTGCCAGCAGCTCGACAGGGTACACTGAAGCTTTCTTT.

V usage is TRBV4-1 and J usage is TRBJ2-1, with 7 bases fitting TRBD2. This CDR3 spans 14 amino acids. The germline V gene has CDR1 MGHRA and CDR2 YSYEKL. J lost 5 bases, V lost 6 bases, and 7 bases had no gene match. CDR3 region: CASRVASGHNEQFF. In DNA form, the CDR3 reads TGCGCCAGCAGGGTGGCTAGCGGACACAATGAGCAGTTCTTC.

This chain connects TRBV7-9 to TRBJ1-2; D is unresolved. Germline V gene data show CDR1 as SEHNR and CDR2 as FQNEAQ (reference sequence). This CDR3 region has 13 residues. Trimming removed 0 bases at V and 4 bases at J, with 6 bases between. CDR3 loop: CASSLARAYGYTF. The CDR3 DNA is TGTGCCAGCAGCTTAGCGAGGGCCTATGGCTACACCTTC.

This clone came up once. The rearrangement joins TRBV4-1 to TRBJ2-4, with 7 positions matching TRBD1. V dropped 0 bases and J dropped 10; count of bases not matched to a gene: 9. The CDR3 is 15 amino acids. Germline CDR1 MGHRA, CDR2 YSYEKL. In DNA form, the CDR3 reads TGCGCCAGCAGCCAAGAAAGGGGGCCTCTATTTATTCAGTACTTC. It specifies CASSQERGPLFIQYF.

This chain links TRBV5-4 with TRBJ1-2; D unclear. The CDR3 consists of 13 residues. The germline V gene encodes CDR1 SGHNT and CDR2 YYREEE (reference sequence). V lost 1 base and J lost 9, with 13 bases in between. In DNA, the CDR3 is TGTGCCAGCAGCTTGTTTCAGGCTGCTAGCTACACCTTC. It specifies CASSLFQAASYTF. Full variable domain (rest looked up from reference TRBV5-4 and TRBJ1-2): ETGVTQSPTHLIKTRGQQVTLRCSSQSGHNTVSWYQQALGQGPQFIFQYYREEENGRGNFPPRFSGLQFPNYSSELNVNALELDDSALYLCASSLFQAASYTFGSGTRLTVV.

The gene calls are TRBV6-5 and TRBJ1-4; TRBD1 might be the D (5 bases). Looked up from germline, CDR1 is MNHEY and CDR2 is SVGAGI. With 6 bases removed from V and 8 bases from J, the gap between germline ends came to 7 bases. The CDR3 has 11 amino acids. The CDR3 here is CASRGREKLFF. The CDR3 bases are TGTGCCAGCAGGGGGCGGGAAAAACTGTTTTTT.

The chain recombines TRBV6-4 with TRBJ1-6, with D possibly being TRBD1 (6 bases). The CDR3 is 15 residues long. Looked up from germline, CDR1 is MRHNA and CDR2 is SNTAGT. V was shortened by 3 bases and J by 7 bases, with 13 bases between the two germline ends. The CDR3 here is CASSELGRGNSPLHF. The DNA for the CDR3 is TGTGCCAGCAGTGAGCTGGGCAGGGGAAATTCACCCCTCCACTTT.

The chain combines TRBV14 with TRBJ2-5; tentatively, D is TRBD2 (6 bases). The V and J ends lost 1 base and 7 bases respectively, with 10 bases between them. CDR3 size: 13 residues. Germline lookup yields CDR1 SGHDN and CDR2 FVKESK. This chain's CDR3 is CASSQAGAGTQYF. The CDR3 nucleotides are TGTGCCAGCAGCCAAGCGGGAGCGGGGACCCAGTACTTC. The full variable domain, in which reference TRBV14 and TRBJ2-5 provide the parts outside the CDR3, is EAGVTQFPSHSVIEKGQTVTLRCDPISGHDNLYWYRRVMGKEIKFLLHFVKESKQDESGMPNNRFLAERTGGTYSTLKVQPAELEDSGVYFCASSQAGAGTQYFGPGTRLLVL.